This TCR beta chain emerged from a study of cytomegalovirus exposure and HLA in healthy donors. Study in general: Most donors, 70% to 85% of around 400 genotyped, fell in the Caucasian-associated ancestry cluster.

The V gene end was trimmed by 3 bases and the J gene end by 3 bases; junction bases not matched to a gene: 4. CDR1 and CDR2 from the germline V gene are SGHVS and FQNEAQ. This CDR3 region has 15 residues. The PCR was carried out with 60 Vbeta primers and 13 Jbeta primers. The assay was immunoSEQ multiplex PCR, and TCRdb's table has in-frame clones only and misses some. The repertoire holds over 85,000 clones, with 75% to 90% as singletons. Sequenced input: PBMCs. The sequence was collected from a man aged 40-55 years in good health and CMV-seronegative. The chain links TRBV7-8 to TRBJ2-2, with 7 bases lining up with TRBD2. The CDR3 is CASSFGDYDTGELFF. CDR3 DNA: TGTGCCAGCAGCTTCGGGGACTACGACACCGGGGAGCTGTTTTTT.